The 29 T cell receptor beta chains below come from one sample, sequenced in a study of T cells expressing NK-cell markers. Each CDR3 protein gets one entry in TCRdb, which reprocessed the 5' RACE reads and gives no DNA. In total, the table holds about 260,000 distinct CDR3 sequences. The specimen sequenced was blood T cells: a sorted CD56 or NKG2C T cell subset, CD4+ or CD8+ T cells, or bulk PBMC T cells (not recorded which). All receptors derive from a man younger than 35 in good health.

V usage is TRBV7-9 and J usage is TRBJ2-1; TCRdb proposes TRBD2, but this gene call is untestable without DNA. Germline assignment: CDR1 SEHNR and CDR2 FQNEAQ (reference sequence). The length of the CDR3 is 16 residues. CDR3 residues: CASSPGSSGRANEQFF.

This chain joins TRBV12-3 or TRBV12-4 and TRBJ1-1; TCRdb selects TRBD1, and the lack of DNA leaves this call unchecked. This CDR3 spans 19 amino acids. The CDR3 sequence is CASRGGEPGQLLMNTEAFF.

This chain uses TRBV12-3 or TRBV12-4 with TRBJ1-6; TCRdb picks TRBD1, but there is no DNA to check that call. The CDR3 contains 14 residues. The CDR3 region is CASSPGTGISPLHF.

Here the CDR3 reads CASSLQSRGKDEQYF. The V call is TRBV4-2, the J call TRBJ2-7; the D gene TCRdb calls, TRBD1, cannot be checked with no DNA. This CDR3 has 15 residues. CDR1 and CDR2 from the germline V gene are LGHNA and YNFKEQ.

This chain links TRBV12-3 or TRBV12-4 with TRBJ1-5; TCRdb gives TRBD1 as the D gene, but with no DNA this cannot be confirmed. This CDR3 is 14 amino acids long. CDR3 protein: CATATGYSNQPQHF.

CDR3 residues: CASSFDSGSSTDTQYF. The chain has TRBV5-1 and TRBJ2-3; TCRdb returns TRBD2, unconfirmable since there is no DNA. The CDR3 extends over 16 amino acids. CDR1 and CDR2 from the germline V gene are SGHRS and YFSETQ.

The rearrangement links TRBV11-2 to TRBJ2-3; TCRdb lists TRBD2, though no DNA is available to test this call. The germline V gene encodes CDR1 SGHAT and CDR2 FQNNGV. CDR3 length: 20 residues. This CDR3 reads CASSFPVAASGISRPDTQYF. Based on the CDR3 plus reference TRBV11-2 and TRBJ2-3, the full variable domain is EAGVAQSPRYKIIEKRQSVAFWCNPISGHATLYWYQQILGQGPKLLIQFQNNGVVDDSQLPKDRFSAERLKGVDSTLKIQPAKLEDSAVYLCASSFPVAASGISRPDTQYFGPGTRLTVL.

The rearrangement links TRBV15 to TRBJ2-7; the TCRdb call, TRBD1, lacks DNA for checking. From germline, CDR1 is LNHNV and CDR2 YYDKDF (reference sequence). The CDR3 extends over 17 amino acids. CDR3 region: CATATVPRAGSSYEQYF.

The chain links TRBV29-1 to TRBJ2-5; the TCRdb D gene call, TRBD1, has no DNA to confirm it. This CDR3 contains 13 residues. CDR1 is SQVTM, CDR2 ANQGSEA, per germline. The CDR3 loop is CSVRGGDQETQYF.

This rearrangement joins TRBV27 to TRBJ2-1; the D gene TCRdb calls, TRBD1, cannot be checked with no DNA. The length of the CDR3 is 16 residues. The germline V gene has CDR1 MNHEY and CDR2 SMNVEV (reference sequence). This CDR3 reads CASSLPKRQGLHEQFF.

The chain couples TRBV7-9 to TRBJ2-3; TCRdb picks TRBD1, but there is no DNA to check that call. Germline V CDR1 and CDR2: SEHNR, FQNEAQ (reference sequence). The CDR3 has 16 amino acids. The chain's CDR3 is CASSPPGTGVGDTQYF.

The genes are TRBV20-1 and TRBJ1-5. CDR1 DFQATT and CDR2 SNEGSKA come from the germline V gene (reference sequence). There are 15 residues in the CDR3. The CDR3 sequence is CSATDGPRRNQPQHF.

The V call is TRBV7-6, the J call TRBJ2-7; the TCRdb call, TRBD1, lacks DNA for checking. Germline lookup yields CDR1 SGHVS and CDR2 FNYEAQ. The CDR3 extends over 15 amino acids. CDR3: CASSLRGGAMYEQYF. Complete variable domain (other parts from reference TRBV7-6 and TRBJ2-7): GAGVSQSPRYKVTKRGQDVALRCDPISGHVSLYWYRQALGQGPEFLTYFNYEAQQDKSGLPNDRFSAERPEGSISTLTIQRTEQRDSAMYRCASSLRGGAMYEQYFGPGTRLTVT.

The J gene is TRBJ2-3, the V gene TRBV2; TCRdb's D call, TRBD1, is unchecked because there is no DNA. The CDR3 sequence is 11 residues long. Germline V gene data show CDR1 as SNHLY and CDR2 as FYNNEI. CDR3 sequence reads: CASGAETTQYF.

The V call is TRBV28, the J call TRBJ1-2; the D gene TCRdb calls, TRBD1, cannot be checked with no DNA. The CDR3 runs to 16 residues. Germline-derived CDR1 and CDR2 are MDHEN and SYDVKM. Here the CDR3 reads CASSSLSVRGNYGYTF.

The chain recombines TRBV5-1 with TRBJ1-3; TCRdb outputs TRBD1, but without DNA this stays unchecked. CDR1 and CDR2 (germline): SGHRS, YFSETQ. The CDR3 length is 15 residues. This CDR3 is CASSLVAGQGNTIYF.

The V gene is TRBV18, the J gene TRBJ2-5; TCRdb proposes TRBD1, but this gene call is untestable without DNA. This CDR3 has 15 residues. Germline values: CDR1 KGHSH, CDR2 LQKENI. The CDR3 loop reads CASSQNRGLQETQYF.

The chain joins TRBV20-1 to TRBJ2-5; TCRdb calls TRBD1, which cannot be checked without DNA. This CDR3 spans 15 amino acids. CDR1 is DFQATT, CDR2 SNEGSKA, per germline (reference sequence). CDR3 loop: CSAREGRRVEETQYF.

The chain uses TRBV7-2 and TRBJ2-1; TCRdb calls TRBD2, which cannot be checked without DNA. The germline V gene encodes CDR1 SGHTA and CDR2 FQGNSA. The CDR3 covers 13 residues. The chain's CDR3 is CASSGGGSNEQFF. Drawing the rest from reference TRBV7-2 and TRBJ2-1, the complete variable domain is GAGVSQSPSNKVTEKGKDVELRCDPISGHTALYWYRQSLGQGLEFLIYFQGNSAPDKSGLPSDRFSAERTGGSVSTLTIQRTQQEDSAVYLCASSGGGSNEQFFGPGTRLTVL.

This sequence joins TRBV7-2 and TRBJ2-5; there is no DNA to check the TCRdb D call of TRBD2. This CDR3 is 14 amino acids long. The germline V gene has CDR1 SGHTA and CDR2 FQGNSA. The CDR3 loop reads CASTLESSGTTQYF.

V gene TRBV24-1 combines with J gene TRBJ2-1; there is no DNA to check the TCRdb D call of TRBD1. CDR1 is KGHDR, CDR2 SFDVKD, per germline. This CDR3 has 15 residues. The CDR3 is CATSVSWQGGNEQFF.

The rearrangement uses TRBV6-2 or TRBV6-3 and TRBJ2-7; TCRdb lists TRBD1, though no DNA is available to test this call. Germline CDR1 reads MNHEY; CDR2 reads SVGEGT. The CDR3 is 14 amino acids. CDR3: CASKLRGIGYEQYF.

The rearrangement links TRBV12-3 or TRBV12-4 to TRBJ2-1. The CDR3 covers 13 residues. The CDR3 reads CASRAGVYNEQFF.

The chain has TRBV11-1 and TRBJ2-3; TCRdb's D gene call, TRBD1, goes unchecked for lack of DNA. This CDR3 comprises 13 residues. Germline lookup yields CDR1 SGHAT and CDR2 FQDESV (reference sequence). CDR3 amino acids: CASSPGSLDTQYF.

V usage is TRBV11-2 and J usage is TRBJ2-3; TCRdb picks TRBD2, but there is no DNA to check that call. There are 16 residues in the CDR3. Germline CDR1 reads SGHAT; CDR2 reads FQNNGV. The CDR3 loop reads CASSLGTSQATDTQYF.

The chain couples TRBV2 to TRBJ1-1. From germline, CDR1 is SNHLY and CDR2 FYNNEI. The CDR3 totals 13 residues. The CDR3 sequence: CASSVPSGREAFF.

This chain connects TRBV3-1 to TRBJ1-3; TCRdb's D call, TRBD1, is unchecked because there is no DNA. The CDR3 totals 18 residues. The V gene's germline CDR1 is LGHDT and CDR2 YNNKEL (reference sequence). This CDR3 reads CASSSHPGRSLFGNTIYF.

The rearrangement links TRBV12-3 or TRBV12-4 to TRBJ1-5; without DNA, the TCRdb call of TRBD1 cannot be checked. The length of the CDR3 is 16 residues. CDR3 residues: CASSQTGTGGNQPQHF.

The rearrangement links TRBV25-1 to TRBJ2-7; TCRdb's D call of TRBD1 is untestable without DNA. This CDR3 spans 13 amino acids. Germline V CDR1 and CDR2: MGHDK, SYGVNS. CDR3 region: CATTGGPTYEQYF.